This entry lists 11 T cell receptor beta chains sequenced from one sample in a study of T-cell memory formation after mild COVID-19. TCRdb itself ran the 5' RACE reads through MiXCR, one entry per CDR3 protein. The table records 280,000 or so distinct CDR3 sequences, roughly 8.2% of them present only once. Sequenced input: PBMCs or a T cell subset sorted from them (not recorded which). These receptors were collected from a man younger than 35 who had mild COVID-19 (a few samples of this study predate the infection). Cell type and time point are not known.

This clonotype was counted only a few times. This rearrangement joins TRBV29-1 to TRBJ2-1; TRBD2 agrees at 12 bases. The germline V gene encodes CDR1 SQVTM and CDR2 ANQGSEA. The V and J ends lost 6 bases and 6 bases, in that order; junction bases with no gene match: 6. There are 14 residues in the CDR3. The CDR3 sequence: CSVDLAGGRNEQFF. The CDR3 nucleotides read TGCAGCGTGGACCTAGCGGGGGGGCGCAATGAGCAGTTCTTC.

This clonotype has only a few counts. This chain connects TRBV20-1 to TRBJ2-5; D ambiguous. V shed 3 bases and J shed 4 bases, with 6 bases lying between them. This CDR3 contains 11 residues. Germline CDR1 reads DFQATT; CDR2 reads SNEGSKA (reference sequence). CDR3 residues: CSASRLETQYF. The CDR3 nucleotides read TGCAGTGCTAGTCGCTTAGAGACCCAGTACTTC.

The V gene is TRBV6-2 or TRBV6-3, the J gene TRBJ1-1, with D possibly being TRBD1 (6 bases). Germline assignment: CDR1 MNHEY and CDR2 SVGEGT. Trimming left V 2 bases short and J 0 bases short, with 10 bases between. The CDR3 loop spans 15 amino acids. The CDR3 DNA reads TGTGCCAGCAGTTACGGGGACACCATGAACACTGAAGCTTTCTTT. As protein: CASSYGDTMNTEAFF.

This clonotype was recorded at least ten times. This rearrangement joins TRBV12-3 or TRBV12-4 to TRBJ2-7; tentative D call: TRBD2 (6 bases). The V end was cut by 6 bases, the J end by 4 bases, with 16 bases between. This CDR3 comprises 14 residues. CDR3 region: CASSGTVGTYEQYF. CDR3 nucleotide sequence: TGTGCCAGCAGCGGGACTGTCGGTACTTACGAGCAGTACTTC.

This clonotype was observed a few times. The chain has TRBV18 and TRBJ2-5, with 8 bases lining up with TRBD1. CDR3 length: 15 amino acids. V lost 2 bases and J lost 1; bases outside the gene matches: 3. The V gene's germline CDR1 is KGHSH and CDR2 LQKENI. The CDR3 sequence: CASSPGTGFQETQYF. The CDR3 region has the DNA TGTGCCAGCTCACCAGGGACAGGCTTCCAAGAGACCCAGTACTTC.

DNA of the CDR3: TGTGCCAGCAGCTTAGGCCCGATAGCCGAGCAGTACGTC. Its protein is CASSLGPIAEQYV. V and J are TRBV7-2 and TRBJ2-7; D is unresolved. The germline V gene encodes CDR1 SGHTA and CDR2 FQGNSA. V shed 1 base and J shed 6 bases, with 10 bases lying between them. The CDR3 is 13 amino acids.

Points on this clonotype: The junction does not match germline at one end; this may be a read error. The V and J genes are TRBV9 and TRBJ2-5, with D unclear. CDR1 is SGDLS and CDR2 is YYNGEE in the germline V gene. There are 15 residues in the CDR3. CDR3 coding DNA: TGTGCCAGCAGCGTAACAGCGCGATCTCTGGAGACCAAGTACTTC. Translation gives CASSVTARSLETKYF.

This clonotype has more than one count but fewer than ten. The V call is TRBV12-3 or TRBV12-4, the J call TRBJ1-2; maybe TRBD1 (6 bases). The CDR3 covers 13 residues. The V end was cut by 2 bases, the J end by 5 bases, with 9 bases between. Written as DNA, the CDR3 is TGTGCCAGCAGTTTACAGGGGTGGTATGGCTACACCTTC. Residues: CASSLQGWYGYTF.

The sample holds a few counts of this clonotype. The V gene is TRBV24-1, the J gene TRBJ1-6; no clear D gene. The CDR3 is 14 amino acids. CDR1 KGHDR and CDR2 SFDVKD come from the germline V gene. V gave up 5 bases and J gave up 10 bases, with 14 bases separating them. As DNA, the CDR3 is TGTGCCACCAGTGCCCGCCGCACCTTGTCACCCCTCCACTTT. Protein: CATSARRTLSPLHF.

This clonotype was recorded many times. The chain recombines TRBV7-2 with TRBJ2-3; TRBD2 aligns across 8 bases. Germline CDR1 SGHTA, CDR2 FQGNSA. The CDR3 contains 14 residues. The V segment lost 5 bases and the J segment 1 base; nucleotides outside the gene matches: 2. CDR3 region: CASSPGGGTDTQYF. For the CDR3, the DNA is TGTGCCAGCAGCCCGGGGGGGGGCACAGATACGCAGTATTTT.

This clonotype was counted a few times. V usage is TRBV27 and J usage is TRBJ1-2; the D gene is possibly TRBD1 (6 bases). The CDR3 extends over 13 amino acids. V lost 4 bases, J lost 5 bases, and 11 bases lay in between. Germline V lookup: CDR1 MNHEY, CDR2 SMNVEV (reference sequence). The chain's CDR3 is CASSSAGVYGYTF. The CDR3, as DNA: TGTGCCAGCAGTTCGGCAGGGGTATATGGCTACACCTTC.